These T cell receptor beta chains were read from a single sample in a study of blood T cell repertoires in COVID-19. Using immunoSEQ multiplex PCR, the repertoire was profiled, and TCRdb retains in-frame clones only, with some absent. The data show about 46,000 clones, more than 80% seen once. Sequenced material: peripheral blood. Source of these receptors: a man aged 60 to 75 with acute or convalescent COVID-19. Both conserved end residues are part of each CDR3. D genes are given only for firm matches. Not all rows give a size; the values are once, few, many and, for expanded clones, a class.

CDR3nt: TGTGCCAGCAGCTTAACAGGGCAATCAGGCTACACCTTC
CDR3aa: CASSLTGQSGYTF
d_gene: NA
len: 13
j_gene: TRBJ1-2
v_gene: TRBV5-4
abundance: NA

CDR3nt: TGTGCCAGCAAGGACAGCGGAAACACCATATATTTT
CDR3aa: CASKDSGNTIYF
d_gene: NA
len: 12
j_gene: TRBJ1-3
v_gene: TRBV6-5
abundance: NA

CDR3nt: TGTGCCAGCAGTGAGGAGGTGGGAGGCTACACCTTC
CDR3aa: CASSEEVGGYTF
d_gene: NA
len: 12
j_gene: TRBJ1-2
v_gene: TRBV2
abundance: NA

CDR3nt: TGCAGCGTTGAAGAGGAGGGGACAGGTCCGAGGGAGCAGTACTTC
CDR3aa: CSVEEEGTGPREQYF
d_gene: TRBD1
len: 15
j_gene: TRBJ2-7
v_gene: TRBV29-1
abundance: NA

CDR3nt: TGCAGCGTATCCAGACTAGCGGGGGCCAACAATGAGCAGTTCTTC
CDR3aa: CSVSRLAGANNEQFF
d_gene: TRBD2
len: 15
j_gene: TRBJ2-1
v_gene: TRBV29-1
abundance: NA

CDR3nt: TGTGCCAGCACCCCAAGGGTATTGGGGACAGGATTCGGCTACACCTTC
CDR3aa: CASTPRVLGTGFGYTF
d_gene: TRBD1
len: 16
j_gene: TRBJ1-2
v_gene: TRBV11-2
abundance: NA

CDR3nt: TGTGCCAGCTCACCCAGACAGGATGAAAAACTGTTTTTT
CDR3aa: CASSPRQDEKLFF
d_gene: NA
len: 13
j_gene: TRBJ1-4
v_gene: TRBV18
abundance: few

CDR3nt: TGTGCCAGCAGCGTAGATAGTTTGAACACTGAAGCTTTCTTT
CDR3aa: CASSVDSLNTEAFF
d_gene: NA
len: 14
j_gene: TRBJ1-1
v_gene: TRBV9
abundance: once

CDR3nt: TGTGCCAGCAACCGGGACAGGGCTAATCAGCCCCAGCATTTT
CDR3aa: CASNRDRANQPQHF
d_gene: TRBD1
len: 14
j_gene: TRBJ1-5
v_gene: TRBV5-8
abundance: NA

CDR3nt: TGTGCCAGCATCGGCGGGACAGGGGCCACTGAAGCTTTCTTT
CDR3aa: CASIGGTGATEAFF
d_gene: TRBD1
len: 14
j_gene: TRBJ1-1
v_gene: TRBV6-5
abundance: NA

CDR3nt: TGTGCCAGTAGTATTTTTCCTGCCGTAGCCAACAATGAGCAGTTCTTC
CDR3aa: CASSIFPAVANNEQFF
d_gene: NA
len: 16
j_gene: TRBJ2-1
v_gene: TRBV19
abundance: NA

CDR3nt: TGTGCCAGCAGCTTAAGCGGGGGGACATCGAATACGCAGTATTTT
CDR3aa: CASSLSGGTSNTQYF
d_gene: TRBD2
len: 15
j_gene: TRBJ2-3
v_gene: TRBV3-1/TRBV3-2
abundance: NA

CDR3nt: TGTGCCAGCTCACCTCAGGGGCAGGGGGCAGGGAATGAGCAGTTCTTC
CDR3aa: CASSPQGQGAGNEQFF
d_gene: TRBD1
len: 16
j_gene: TRBJ2-1
v_gene: TRBV18
abundance: once

CDR3nt: TGTGCCAGCAGCCCAACCGTGACATTGACCATGAACACTGAAGCTTTCTTT
CDR3aa: CASSPTVTLTMNTEAFF
d_gene: NA
len: 17
j_gene: TRBJ1-1
v_gene: TRBV9
abundance: few

CDR3nt: TGTGCCAGCAGCCAAGAGAGGGGGACAGGGGGCTCCGAGCAGTACTTC
CDR3aa: CASSQERGTGGSEQYF
d_gene: TRBD1
len: 16
j_gene: TRBJ2-7
v_gene: TRBV3-1/TRBV3-2
abundance: NA

CDR3nt: TGTGCCAGCAGCCTGGACAGGGGGTCCTACAATGAGCAGTTCTTC
CDR3aa: CASSLDRGSYNEQFF
d_gene: TRBD1
len: 15
j_gene: TRBJ2-1
v_gene: TRBV7-7
abundance: NA

CDR3nt: TGCGCCAGCAGCTTACAGGTCGTGAACACTGAAGCTTTCTTT
CDR3aa: CASSLQVVNTEAFF
d_gene: NA
len: 14
j_gene: TRBJ1-1
v_gene: TRBV5-1
abundance: NA

CDR3nt: TGTGCCAGTAGTACGGGGATGAACACTGAAGCTTTCTTT
CDR3aa: CASSTGMNTEAFF
d_gene: NA
len: 13
j_gene: TRBJ1-1
v_gene: TRBV19
abundance: NA

CDR3nt: TGCGCCAGCAGTGAATCGAACAGGGTCTTCTATGGCTACACCTTC
CDR3aa: CASSESNRVFYGYTF
d_gene: NA
len: 15
j_gene: TRBJ1-2
v_gene: TRBV10-2
abundance: once

CDR3nt: TGTGCCAGCAGCGTAGCCCCCGGGGATGGCTACACCTTC
CDR3aa: CASSVAPGDGYTF
d_gene: NA
len: 13
j_gene: TRBJ1-2
v_gene: TRBV9
abundance: NA

CDR3nt: TGTGCCAGCAGTCCGGGAAGACGGAACACCATATATTTT
CDR3aa: CASSPGRRNTIYF
d_gene: NA
len: 13
j_gene: TRBJ1-3
v_gene: TRBV12-3/TRBV12-4
abundance: NA

CDR3nt: TGTGCCAGCAGCCAAAACGGGAGAGCTAATCAGCCCCAGCATTTT
CDR3aa: CASSQNGRANQPQHF
d_gene: NA
len: 15
j_gene: TRBJ1-5
v_gene: TRBV3-1/TRBV3-2
abundance: once

CDR3nt: TGTGCCAGCAGCTTAGTACAGGGTGGGAATTCACCCCTCCACTTT
CDR3aa: CASSLVQGGNSPLHF
d_gene: NA
len: 15
j_gene: TRBJ1-6
v_gene: TRBV7-2
abundance: NA

CDR3nt: TGTGCCACCAGTGGGGGAGAAGAGACCCAGTACTTC
CDR3aa: CATSGGEETQYF
d_gene: NA
len: 12
j_gene: TRBJ2-5
v_gene: TRBV24-1
abundance: NA

CDR3nt: TGTGCCAGCAGTGAGGGGGTCCTCCAGGGGTACGAGCAGTACTTC
CDR3aa: CASSEGVLQGYEQYF
d_gene: NA
len: 15
j_gene: TRBJ2-7
v_gene: TRBV2
abundance: NA

CDR3nt: TGCGCCAGCAGTGTGGGACAGGGTCCCTACGAGCAGTACTTC
CDR3aa: CASSVGQGPYEQYF
d_gene: TRBD1
len: 14
j_gene: TRBJ2-7
v_gene: TRBV10-2
abundance: NA

CDR3nt: TGTGCCAGCAGTGAGAGGGGGCGTAATTCACCCCTCCACTTT
CDR3aa: CASSERGRNSPLHF
d_gene: TRBD1
len: 14
j_gene: TRBJ1-6
v_gene: TRBV6-1
abundance: once

CDR3nt: TGTGCCAGCACCCCGAAGGGGGATGAGACCCAGTACTTC
CDR3aa: CASTPKGDETQYF
d_gene: NA
len: 13
j_gene: TRBJ2-5
v_gene: TRBV12-3/TRBV12-4
abundance: NA

CDR3nt: TGCGCCAGCAGCTTGGCGGCGGGGGCCAGCACTGAAGCTTTCTTT
CDR3aa: CASSLAAGASTEAFF
d_gene: NA
len: 15
j_gene: TRBJ1-1
v_gene: TRBV5-1
abundance: NA

CDR3nt: TGTGCCAGCAGTGAAGCGGGGACAGGGGGCGCAGTTCAGCCCCAGCATTTT
CDR3aa: CASSEAGTGGAVQPQHF
d_gene: TRBD1
len: 17
j_gene: TRBJ1-5
v_gene: TRBV2
abundance: NA

CDR3nt: TGTGCCAGCAGCTTAGCACAGGGGGTTGTTGCTTTCTTT
CDR3aa: CASSLAQGVVAFF
d_gene: TRBD1
len: 13
j_gene: TRBJ1-1
v_gene: TRBV7-9
abundance: NA

CDR3nt: TGTGCCACCCAGAAGGTCACAGGGGGCGACTATGGCTACACCTTC
CDR3aa: CATQKVTGGDYGYTF
d_gene: TRBD1
len: 15
j_gene: TRBJ1-2
v_gene: TRBV2
abundance: NA

CDR3nt: TGTGCCATCAGGGGACAAATAAATTCACCCCTCCACTTT
CDR3aa: CAIRGQINSPLHF
d_gene: NA
len: 13
j_gene: TRBJ1-6
v_gene: TRBV10-3
abundance: NA